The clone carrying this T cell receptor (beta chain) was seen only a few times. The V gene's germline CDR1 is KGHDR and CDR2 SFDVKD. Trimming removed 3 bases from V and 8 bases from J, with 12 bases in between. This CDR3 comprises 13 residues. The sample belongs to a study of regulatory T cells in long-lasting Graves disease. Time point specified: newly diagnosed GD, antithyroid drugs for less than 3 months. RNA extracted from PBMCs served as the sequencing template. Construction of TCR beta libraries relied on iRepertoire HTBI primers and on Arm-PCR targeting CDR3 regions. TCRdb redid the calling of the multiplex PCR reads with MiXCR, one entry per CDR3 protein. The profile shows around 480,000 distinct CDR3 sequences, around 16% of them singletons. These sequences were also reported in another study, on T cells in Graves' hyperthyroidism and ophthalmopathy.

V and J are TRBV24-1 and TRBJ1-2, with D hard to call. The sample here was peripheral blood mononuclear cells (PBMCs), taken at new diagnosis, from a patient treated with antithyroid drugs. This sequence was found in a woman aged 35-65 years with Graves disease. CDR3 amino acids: CATSDGSSVGYTF. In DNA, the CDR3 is TGTGCCACCAGTGATGGGTCTTCCGTAGGCTACACCTTC.